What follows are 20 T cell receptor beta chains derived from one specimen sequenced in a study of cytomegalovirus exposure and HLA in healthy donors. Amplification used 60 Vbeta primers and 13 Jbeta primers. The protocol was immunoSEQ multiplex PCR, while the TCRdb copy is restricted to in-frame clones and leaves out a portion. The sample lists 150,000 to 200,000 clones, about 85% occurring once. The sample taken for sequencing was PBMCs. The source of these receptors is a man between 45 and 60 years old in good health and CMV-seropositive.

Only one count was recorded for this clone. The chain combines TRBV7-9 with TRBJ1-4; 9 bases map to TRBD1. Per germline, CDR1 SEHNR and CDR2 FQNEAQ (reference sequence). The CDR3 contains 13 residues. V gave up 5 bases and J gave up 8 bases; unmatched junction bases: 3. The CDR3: CASSATGGEKLFF. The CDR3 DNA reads TGTGCCAGCAGCGCGACAGGGGGGGAAAAACTGTTTTTT.

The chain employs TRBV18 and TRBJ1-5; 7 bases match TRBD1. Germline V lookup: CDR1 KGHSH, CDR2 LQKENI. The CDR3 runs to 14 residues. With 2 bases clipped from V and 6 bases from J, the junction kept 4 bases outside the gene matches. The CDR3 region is CASSPGTAIQPQHF. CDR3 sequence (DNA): TGTGCCAGCTCACCAGGGACAGCGATTCAGCCCCAGCATTTT.

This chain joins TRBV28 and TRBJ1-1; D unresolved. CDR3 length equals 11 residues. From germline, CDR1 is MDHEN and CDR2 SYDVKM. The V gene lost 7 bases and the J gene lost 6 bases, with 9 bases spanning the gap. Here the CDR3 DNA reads TGTGCCAGCATTGCGGGGTCTGAAGCTTTCTTT. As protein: CASIAGSEAFF.

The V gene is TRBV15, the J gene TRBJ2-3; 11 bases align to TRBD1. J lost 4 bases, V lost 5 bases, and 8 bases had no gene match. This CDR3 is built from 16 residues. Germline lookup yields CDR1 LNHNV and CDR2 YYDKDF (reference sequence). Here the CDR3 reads CATSPRDRGKADTQYF. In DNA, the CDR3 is TGTGCCACCAGCCCAAGGGACAGGGGGAAGGCAGATACGCAGTATTTT.

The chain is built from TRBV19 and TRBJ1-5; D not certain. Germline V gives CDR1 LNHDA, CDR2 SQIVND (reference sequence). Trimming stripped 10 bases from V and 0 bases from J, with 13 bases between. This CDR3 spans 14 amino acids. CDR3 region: CATRDLYSNQPQHF. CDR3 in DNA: TGTGCCACCCGCGATCTTTATAGCAATCAGCCCCAGCATTTT.

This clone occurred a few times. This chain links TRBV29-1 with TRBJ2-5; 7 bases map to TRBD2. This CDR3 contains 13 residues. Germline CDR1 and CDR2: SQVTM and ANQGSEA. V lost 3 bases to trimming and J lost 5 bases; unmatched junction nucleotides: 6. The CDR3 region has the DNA TGCAGCGTTGAGCGGGAGAGGAGGGAGACCCAGTACTTC. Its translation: CSVERERRETQYF.

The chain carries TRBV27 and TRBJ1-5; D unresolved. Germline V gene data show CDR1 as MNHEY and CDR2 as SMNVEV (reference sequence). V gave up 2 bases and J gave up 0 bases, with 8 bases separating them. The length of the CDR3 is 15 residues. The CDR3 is CASSLIRNSNQPQHF. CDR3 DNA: TGTGCCAGCAGTTTAATCCGTAATAGCAATCAGCCCCAGCATTTT.

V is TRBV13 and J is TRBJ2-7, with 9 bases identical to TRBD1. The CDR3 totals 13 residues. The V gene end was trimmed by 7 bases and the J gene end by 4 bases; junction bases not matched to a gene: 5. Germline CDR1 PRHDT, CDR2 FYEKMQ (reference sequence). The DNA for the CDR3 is TGTGCCAGCAATACAGGGGGCGAATACGAGCAGTACTTC. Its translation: CASNTGGEYEQYF.

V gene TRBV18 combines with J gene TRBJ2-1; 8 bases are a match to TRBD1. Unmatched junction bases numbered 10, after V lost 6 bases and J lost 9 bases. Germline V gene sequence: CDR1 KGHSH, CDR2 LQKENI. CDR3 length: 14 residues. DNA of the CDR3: TGTGCCAGCTCGGGCGACGTTACAGGGGGTGAGCAGTTCTTC. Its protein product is CASSGDVTGGEQFF. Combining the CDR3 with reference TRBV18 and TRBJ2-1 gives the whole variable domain NAGVMQNPRHLVRRRGQEARLRCSPMKGHSHVYWYRQLPEEGLKFMVYLQKENIIDESGMPKERFSAEFPKEGPSILRIQQVVRGDSAAYFCASSGDVTGGEQFFGPGTRLTVL.

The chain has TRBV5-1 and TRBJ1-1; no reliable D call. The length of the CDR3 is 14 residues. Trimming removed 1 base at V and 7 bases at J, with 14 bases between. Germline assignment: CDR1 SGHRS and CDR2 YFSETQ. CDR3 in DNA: TGCGCCAGCAGCTTGTCTCCCGAACGTAGTGAAGCTTTCTTT. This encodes CASSLSPERSEAFF.

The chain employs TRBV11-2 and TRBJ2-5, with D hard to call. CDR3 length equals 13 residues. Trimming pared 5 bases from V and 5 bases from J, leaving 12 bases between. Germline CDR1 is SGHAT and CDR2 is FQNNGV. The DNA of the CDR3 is TGTGCCAGCAGCCTGACTGCGGCGGAGACCCAGTACTTC. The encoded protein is CASSLTAAETQYF.

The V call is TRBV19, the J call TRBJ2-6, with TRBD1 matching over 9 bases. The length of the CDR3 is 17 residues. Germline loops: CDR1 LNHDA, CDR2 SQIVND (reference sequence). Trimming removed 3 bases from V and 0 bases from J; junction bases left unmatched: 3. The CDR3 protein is CASSMGTGNSGANVLTF. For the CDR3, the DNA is TGTGCCAGTAGTATGGGGACAGGGAACTCTGGGGCCAACGTCCTGACTTTC.

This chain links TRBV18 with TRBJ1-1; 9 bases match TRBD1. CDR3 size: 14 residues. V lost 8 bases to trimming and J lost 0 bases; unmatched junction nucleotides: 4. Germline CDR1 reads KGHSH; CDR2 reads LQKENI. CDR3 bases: TGTGCCAGCCGAGGACAGGGGATGAACACTGAAGCTTTCTTT. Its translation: CASRGQGMNTEAFF.

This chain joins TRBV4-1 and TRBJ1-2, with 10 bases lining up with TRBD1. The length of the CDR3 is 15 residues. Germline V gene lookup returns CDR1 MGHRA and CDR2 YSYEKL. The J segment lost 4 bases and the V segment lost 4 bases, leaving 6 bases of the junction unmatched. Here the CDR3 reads CASSPRQGASYGYTF. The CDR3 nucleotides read TGCGCCAGCAGCCCTAGACAGGGGGCAAGCTATGGCTACACCTTC.

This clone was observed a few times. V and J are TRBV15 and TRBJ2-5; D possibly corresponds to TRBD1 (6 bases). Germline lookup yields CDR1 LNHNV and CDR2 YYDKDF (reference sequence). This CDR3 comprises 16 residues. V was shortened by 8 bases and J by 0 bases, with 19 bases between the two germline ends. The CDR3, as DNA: TGTGCCACCTCTCAAGGGGCAGGGGAGTACCAAGAGACCCAGTACTTC. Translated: CATSQGAGEYQETQYF.

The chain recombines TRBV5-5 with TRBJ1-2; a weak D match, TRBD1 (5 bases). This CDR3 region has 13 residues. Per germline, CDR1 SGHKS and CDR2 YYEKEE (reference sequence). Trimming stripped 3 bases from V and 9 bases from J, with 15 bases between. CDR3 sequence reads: CASSSTQGGSYTF. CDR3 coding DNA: TGTGCCAGCAGCTCAACCCAGGGAGGTAGCTACACCTTC.

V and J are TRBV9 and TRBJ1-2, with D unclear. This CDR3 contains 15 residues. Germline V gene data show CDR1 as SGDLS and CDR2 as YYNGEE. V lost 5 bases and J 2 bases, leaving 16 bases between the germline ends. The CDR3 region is CASSHNKGGNYGYTF. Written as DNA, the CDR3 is TGTGCCAGCAGTCATAACAAGGGAGGAAACTATGGCTACACCTTC.

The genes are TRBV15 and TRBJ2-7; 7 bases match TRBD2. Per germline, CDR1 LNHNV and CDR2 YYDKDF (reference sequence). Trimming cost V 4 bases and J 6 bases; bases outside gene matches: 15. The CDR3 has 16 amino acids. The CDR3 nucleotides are TGTGCCACCAGCAACGACCGAGGGAGGGCGGGTGTCGAGCAGTACTTC. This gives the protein CATSNDRGRAGVEQYF.

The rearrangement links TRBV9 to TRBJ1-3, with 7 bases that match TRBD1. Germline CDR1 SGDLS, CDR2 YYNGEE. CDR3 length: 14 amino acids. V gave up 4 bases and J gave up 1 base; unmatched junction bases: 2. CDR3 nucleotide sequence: TGTGCCAGCAGCACGACAGGGTCTGGAAACACCATATATTTT. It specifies CASSTTGSGNTIYF.

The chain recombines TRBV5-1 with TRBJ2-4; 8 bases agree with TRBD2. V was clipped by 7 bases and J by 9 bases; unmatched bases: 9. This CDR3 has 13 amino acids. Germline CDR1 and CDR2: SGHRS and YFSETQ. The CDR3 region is CASSLGGATIQYF. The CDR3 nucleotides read TGCGCCAGCTCTCTCGGGGGGGCTACCATTCAGTACTTC.